One sample yielded the 5 T cell receptor beta chains listed below, sequenced in a study of T cells in Graves' hyperthyroidism and ophthalmopathy. TCR beta CDR3 region amplification was performed from RNA transcripts. Using the HTBI primer set, a first-round RT-PCR was run on the TCR CDR3. Via MiXCR, TCRdb re-called the multiplex PCR reads, giving one row per CDR3 protein. In the table there are approximately 610,000 distinct CDR3 sequences, roughly 15% of which are singletons. Sequencing was done on a sample of blood. These receptor sequences come from a woman aged 35 to 49 with Graves' ophthalmopathy.

This clonotype was seen at least ten times. The rearrangement links TRBV6-5 to TRBJ2-7; 14 nucleotides agree with TRBD2. There are 14 residues in the CDR3. Germline assignment: CDR1 MNHEY and CDR2 SVGAGI. V was clipped by 6 bases and J by 7 bases; unmatched bases: 5. The DNA for the CDR3 is TGTGCCAGCAGGCCGGGACTAGCGGGAGAAGAGCAGTACTTC. Translation gives CASRPGLAGEEQYF.

This clonotype was seen a few times. This chain connects TRBV28 to TRBJ2-4, with TRBD1 matching over 10 bases. Trimming at V came to 5 bases and at J to 0 bases, leaving 4 bases not matched to a gene. Germline V gene lookup returns CDR1 MDHEN and CDR2 SYDVKM. The CDR3 runs to 16 residues. This chain's CDR3 is CASSPGTGEAKNIQYF. CDR3 coding DNA: TGTGCCAGCAGTCCGGGGACAGGGGAAGCCAAAAACATTCAGTACTTC.

This clonotype was seen at least ten times. The chain has TRBV29-1 and TRBJ2-7; no definite D call. V lost 4 bases, J lost 1 base, and 14 bases lay in between. CDR3 length: 14 amino acids. CDR1 and CDR2 (germline): SQVTM, ANQGSEA. As DNA, the CDR3 is TGCAGCGTTGTATCGATGAGTGTTTCCTACGAGCAGTACTTC. This gives the protein CSVVSMSVSYEQYF.

The table lists this clonotype with many counts. J is TRBJ1-1 and V is TRBV5-1; TRBD1 might be the D (6 bases). The CDR3 sequence is 14 residues long. Trimming shortened V by 4 bases and J by 1 base, and 11 bases separated the two germline ends. CDR1 SGHRS and CDR2 YFSETQ come from the germline V gene. CDR3 DNA: TGCGCCAGCAGCAGGACAGCTTCGAACACTGAAGCTTTCTTT. It encodes CASSRTASNTEAFF.

In this sample, this clonotype turned up many times. Possible read error: a much larger clone is one base away. The conserved final phenylalanine or tryptophan is absent from the CDR3, which likely points to a read error. The CDR3, as DNA: TGTGCCAGCAGTCCTACAGTAAACACTGAAGCTTTCCTT. It translates to CASSPTVNTEAFL. The chain couples TRBV12-3 or TRBV12-4 to TRBJ1-1; no reliable D call. This CDR3 has 13 residues. Deletions cut 5 bases from V and 2 bases from J, with 9 bases between.